This T cell receptor beta chain was sequenced in a study of OX40 agonist ivuxolimab in advanced cancers. Notes on this clone: Its specificity is unknown.

Study-wide results and caveats: In the 0.1-3.0 mg/kg groups, partial responders showed among the lowest expansion.

The CDR3 is 14 amino acids. Trimming shortened V by 5 bases and J by 6 bases, and 16 bases separated the two germline ends. Germline CDR1 is LGHNA and CDR2 is YSLEER. Sequenced by immunoSEQ multiplex PCR; TCRdb stores in-frame clones only, minus some. The sample includes about 93,000 clones, about 91% of them seen just once. The sequence came from an adult with an advanced solid tumor such as melanoma, head and neck, liver or kidney cancer. The chain combines TRBV4-3 with TRBJ1-1; possibly TRBD1 for D (6 bases). Source: CD4+ or CD8+ T cells sorted from blood, taken in a trial of the OX40 agonist ivuxolimab. DNA for the CDR3: TGCGCCAGCAGCATTACGACAGGAAGGGCTGAAGCTTTCTTT. This encodes CASSITTGRAEAFF.